Reported below is one TCR beta chain. What this receptor recognizes is not known. Base quality data are lacking; no much larger clone is found one base away. Receptors were amplified or captured by the immunoSEQ multiplex PCR assay. For the multiplex PCR, a mixture combining 60 forward primers for TCR Vbeta segments and 13 reverse primers for TCR Jbeta segments was used. A multiplex PCR assay on genomic DNA amplified the CDR3 region of rearranged TCR beta genes. The amplified TCR beta libraries were sequenced on the Illumina HiSeq System as 87-base-pair reads. Regarding the original processing steps: Across the roughly 700 repertoires, a later analysis counted about 81 million unique TCR beta chains, around 11 million of which were shared by at least two donors. A nearest-neighbor algorithm error-corrected the raw reads and collapsed the reads into unique sequences, merging closely related sequences to remove PCR and sequencing errors. CDR3 sequences were aligned to IMGT reference sequences to assign V, D and J gene segments. For a sequence to be retained, at least a six-nucleotide match to both a V gene segment and a J gene segment was required. Rearrangements were classified as productive when the CDR3 lacked stop codons and remained in frame with V and J, and all other rearrangements were classified as non-productive. CDR3 was defined according to IMGT convention as the region running from the second conserved V-encoded cysteine to the conserved J-encoded phenylalanine. In an earlier analysis of 550 to 650 of the donors, sequences lacking an unambiguous match to a single V gene segment were excluded. An earlier analysis of several hundred of the donors called V segments functional above 56.7% productive rearrangements and segregating when the between-donor standard deviation exceeded 5%. To diagnose cytomegalovirus status from the catalog of TCR beta chain sequences, a statistical classification framework was built. A later analysis assigned V and J genes by comparing TCR nucleotide sequences with IMGT/GENE-DB human TR gene sequences. The TCRdist pipeline was used in a later analysis to assign CDR3 sequences and most-parsimonious VDJ recombination scenarios. In a later analysis, each TCR beta chain was defined by its CDR3 amino acid sequence together with its V-gene family, and reads without a unique V-gene family were excluded. In a later analysis, 450 to 600 highly shared, low-generation-probability nucleotide sequences were removed to address suspected cross-contamination and a sequencing artifact. For each public chain, a later analysis derived a clonal expansion index from normalized ranks of inferred template counts within each repertoire. A later analysis computed generation probabilities with a VDJ recombination model fitted to out-of-frame rearrangements, and checked the results against IGoR. In a later analysis, hypergeometric tests were used to score TCR-TCR, TCR-HLA and TCR-CMV co-occurrence, with a repertoire-size bias correction applied to TCR pairs. To estimate false discovery rates, a later analysis permuted the HLA or CMV assignments 20 times. A later analysis grouped co-occurring TCRs with DBSCAN, adding TCRdist sequence similarity when clustering within HLA-allele-positive subsets. Co-occurrence clustering excluded repertoires with fewer than 30,000 or more than 120,000 public chains, plus five with anomalous nucleotide sharing. TCRdb holds this immuneACCESS table with in-frame rearrangements only. Some clones are missing; in checked studies, unresolved V genes explain under half, and the rest has no known cause. V and J calls plus clone size are reproduced from that table; the DNA served to infer D and trimming. The sample contains over 90,000 clones, approximately 72% of them found a single time. The ten largest clones take up 2.5% to 3.5% of the sample.

In total, approximately 610 healthy bone marrow donors made up the cohort. At the time of sampling, every cohort member was nominally healthy, though immune exposures that went unrecorded were likely present. The donor tested CMV seropositive, placing the donor among the roughly 300 seropositive members of the cohort. A peripheral blood sample was collected from each donor, and TCR beta sequencing was performed on peripheral blood mononuclear cells. The Qiagen DNeasy Blood Extraction Kit was used to extract genomic DNA from the blood cell samples. This specimen belongs to a study of cytomegalovirus exposure and HLA in healthy donors (TCRdb year 2017). Broadly, across the study: In an earlier analysis of approximately 640 of the donors, approximately 260 Gb of sequence data and some 120 million unique TCR beta sequences from some 170 million T cells were reported. An early release covering 550 to 700 HLA-typed donors comprised 250 to 350 gigabases of sequencing data and roughly 85 million unique TCR sequences. Of the approximately 370 genotyped donors, roughly 76% were placed in the genetic ancestry cluster associated with self-reported Caucasian donors. The study was designed to test whether signatures of past pathogen exposure could be identified by cataloging public T cell receptors. The study used immunosequencing to profile the T cell repertoires of about 670 subjects and linked those repertoires to cytomegalovirus serostatus. Along with the approximately 650-subject first cohort, a separate validation cohort of approximately 110 different subjects was used. High-throughput TCR immunosequencing, statistical association of individual TCRs with disease status, and machine learning were combined to predict cytomegalovirus infection status. A later analysis re-examined previously published TCR beta repertoires from more than 550 donors and added high-resolution HLA genotyping to investigate patterns of TCR occurrence. In the later analysis, no new phenotypic data were used to find candidate immune exposures; instead, reliance was placed on TCR beta sequences and their occurrence across donors. In an earlier analysis of 500 to 650 of the donors, high-throughput TCR beta sequencing was used to judge whether each TCR beta V gene segment behaved as functional or pseudogenic. Donor age, sex, ethnicity and CMV serostatus were compiled alongside the repertoire data. In a later genetic analysis, genome-wide SNP genotypes for about three fifths of the roughly 670 donors were used, and that subset was treated as a discovery cohort. All discovery cohort repertoires had been generated using a single sequencing platform. Class I and class II HLA loci were covered by the typing at four-digit resolution. The number of typed donors differed by locus: about 629-630 for A, B, C, DRB1 and DQB1; 522 for DQA1; 606 for DPA1; and roughly 490 for DPB1. About 5 DR-DQ haplotypes were handled as single units for association and clustering, since linkage in the cohort was strong. Among a few hundred genotyped donors of the cohort, an average of approximately 240,000 unique TCR beta nucleotide sequences were sequenced per donor, around a sixth of them non-productive. Here is what the overall study found, with its caveats: Cytomegalovirus status was reported to be diagnosed by the classifier with high specificity and sensitivity in both the original and validation cohorts. In a later analysis, several top co-occurrence clusters were reported to appear linked to parvovirus B19, influenza, CMV and Epstein-Barr virus. The authors suggested that the approach could potentially be extended to other disease states and immunological phenotypes. Because counts were too low, roughly 16 rarely observed V segments, including chromosome 9 orphons, were left out of the earlier analysis of 587 of the donors. When HLA alleles, especially DR and DQ, strongly co-occurred, attributing TCR associations to individual alleles was difficult. A later genetic analysis reported fewer N-insertions in productive TCRs among donors in an Asian-associated ancestry cluster than the approximately 670-donor mean. At a false discovery rate of 0.05, a later analysis linked around 15,000 TCR beta sequences to specific HLA alleles. CMV serostatus was the only immune exposure information available for the cohort. A further reported finding was that TCR beta sequences accurately predicted the HLA-A and HLA-B alleles for most subjects in the first cohort. This cohort had only TCR beta chains sequenced, and the lack of alpha or paired-chain data limited which features could be detected. Because HLA typing was missing for some donors at each locus, association tests included only the typed subset. Linkage disequilibrium might explain the correlated functional status among segregating V segments, but an unknown experimental factor could not be ruled out. Across donors, most TCR sequences were observed very rarely, whereas some public TCRs were present in many individuals. A later analysis found that HLA-associated TCR beta chains were more clonally expanded and had lower generation probabilities than equally common non-associated chains. Some IMGT-functional V segments, including TRBV6-2 and TRBV6-3, could not be told apart with the 87-base-pair reads, so those segments were excluded. A group of highly shared sequence variants was considered likely to be a technical artifact of the sequencing pipeline. In vitro tests confirmed that three of the cytomegalovirus-associated TCR beta chains recognize cytomegalovirus antigens. In a later analysis, TCR association rates were found to vary across HLA loci, with the most associated TCRs seen for DRB1 alleles and the fewest for HLA-C alleles. In a later analysis, most CMV-associated TCR beta chains were found to appear HLA-restricted, with HLA associations seemingly driven largely by CMV exposure. The presence/absence analyses assumed that sequencing depth was roughly uniform across donors, and that assumption may not be true. An earlier analysis of approximately 570 of the donors showed that most TCR beta V segments appeared in productive rearrangements either about 87% or about 30% of the time, which broadly matched IMGT annotations. The study listed 170 or so TCR beta chains as associated with cytomegalovirus. In a later genetic analysis, a missense DCLRE1C variant was associated with V-gene and J-gene trimming of TCR beta chains, and the association was replicated in an independent cohort.

The V end loses 4 bases and the J end loses 2 bases, and a stretch of 5 bases separates them. Taken from the germline V gene, the CDR1 and CDR2 loops are MDHEN and SYDVKM. Counted from cysteine to phenylalanine, this CDR3 has 12 amino acids. CDR3 DNA is the only sequence kept; it has 36 bases, read in frame from the first base. This TCR came from a female donor in good health and CMV-seropositive. The specimen sequenced was PBMCs. In this chain, TRBV28 is recombined with TRBJ1-2, with the D gene not confidently named. At the DNA level, the sequence is TGTGCCAGCAGTTACCAGAACTATGGCTACACCTTC. This codes for CASSYQNYGYTF.